The T cell receptor beta chain under discussion was sequenced for a study of PD-L1 blockade in urothelial cancer. Background on the study: Atezolizumab at 1,200 mg intravenously every 3 weeks was started by patients at some point between 2014 and 2015. Patients had undergone 0 to 3 prior chemotherapy regimens.

Measured with immunoSEQ multiplex PCR; TCRdb has only the in-frame clones, and not every one. The table has over 65,000 clones, under 90% seen once. The time point denotes: pretreatment peripheral blood. The length of the CDR3 is 17 residues. V was pared by 5 bases and J by 3 bases, with 15 bases of the junction left unmatched. CDR1 is MGHRA and CDR2 is YSYEKL in the germline V gene. The source of this sequence is a man between 65 and 80 years old with urothelial cancer. The sample consisted of PBMCs, taken around atezolizumab (anti-PD-L1) treatment. This chain links TRBV4-1 with TRBJ2-7; 8 bases line up with TRBD1. The CDR3 protein is CASSEIARGRNGYEQYF. As DNA, the CDR3 is TGCGCCAGCAGCGAGATAGCCAGGGGGCGCAACGGCTACGAGCAGTACTTC.